Listed here are 14 T cell receptor beta chains from one sample, sequenced in a study of shared clonotypes between healthy human individuals. Method: immunoSEQ multiplex PCR; TCRdb's copy keeps in-frame clones and lacks some. The sample records approximately 2,000,000 clones, around 90% being singletons. The sample comprised naive CD4+ T cells from PBMCs. Subset defined: CD45RA+ positively selected. Receptors were obtained from a man between 18 and 29 years old in good health. Some clones in this sample may be carry-over from other donors' samples.

The CDR3: CAALTGTGIQANYGYTF. The CDR3 DNA sequence: TGTGCCGCACTAACCGGGACAGGGATTCAAGCTAACTATGGCTACACCTTC. This rearrangement joins TRBV19 to TRBJ1-2; TRBD1 agrees at 9 bases. After removal of 11 bases from V and 0 bases from J, the junction contained 16 bases not matched to a gene. CDR3 length: 17 amino acids. Per germline, CDR1 LNHDA and CDR2 SQIVND (reference sequence).

The chain uses TRBV9 and TRBJ1-2; TRBD1 aligns across 10 bases. The germline CDR1 and CDR2 sequences are SGDLS and YYNGEE. Trimming removed 4 bases from V and 9 bases from J; junction bases left unmatched: 15. This CDR3 has 16 amino acids. This CDR3 reads CASSPRPRDRGSSYTF. The CDR3 region has the DNA TGTGCCAGCAGCCCTCGTCCGCGGGACAGGGGCTCTAGCTACACCTTC.

The chain has TRBV10-3 and TRBJ2-1; D call uncertain. The CDR3 consists of 12 residues. Trimming took 3 bases from V and 6 from J, leaving 6 bases between them. Looked up from germline, CDR1 is ENHRY and CDR2 is SYGVKD. As DNA, the CDR3 is TGTGCCATCAGTGACGTAGTCAATGAGCAGTTCTTC. It translates to CAISDVVNEQFF.

The V and J genes are TRBV4-2 and TRBJ2-1, with D perhaps assigned TRBD1 or TRBD2 (5 bases each). The CDR3 spans 16 residues. V lost 3 bases, J lost 0 bases, and 12 bases lay in between. Germline V gene data show CDR1 as LGHNA and CDR2 as YNFKEQ. Written as DNA, the CDR3 is TGTGCCAGCAGCCAGCGCGCAGGGAGCTCCTACAATGAGCAGTTCTTC. Translating gives CASSQRAGSSYNEQFF.

The rearrangement joins TRBV28 to TRBJ1-1; 10 bases align to TRBD1. CDR1 MDHEN and CDR2 SYDVKM come from the germline V gene. V shed 6 bases, J shed 5 bases, and the junction held 9 bases outside the gene matches. The length of the CDR3 is 15 residues. The CDR3 sequence is CASSNTGQGPTEAFF. In DNA, the CDR3 is TGTGCCAGCAGCAATACGGGACAGGGGCCAACTGAAGCTTTCTTT.

The rearrangement links TRBV7-8 to TRBJ2-4; D not resolved. The V gene lost 5 bases and the J gene lost 0 bases, with 8 bases spanning the gap. Germline V CDR1 and CDR2: SGHVS, FQNEAQ. This CDR3 contains 14 residues. The CDR3 coding sequence is TGTGCCAGCAGCCCGGAACTAGCCAAAAACATTCAGTACTTC. Translated: CASSPELAKNIQYF.

The chain employs TRBV5-1 and TRBJ1-2, with 10 positions matching TRBD1. The V segment lost 2 bases and the J segment 8 bases; nucleotides outside the gene matches: 9. CDR1 is SGHRS, CDR2 YFSETQ, per germline. This CDR3 region has 15 residues. CDR3: CASSLRTGGDDGYTF. CDR3 bases: TGCGCCAGCAGCTTAAGGACAGGGGGTGACGACGGCTACACCTTC.

The chain links TRBV5-1 to TRBJ2-1; 12 nucleotides align to TRBD2. The length of the CDR3 is 16 residues. CDR1 is SGHRS, CDR2 YFSETQ, per germline. Unmatched junction bases numbered 5, after V lost 0 bases and J lost 7 bases. For the CDR3, the DNA is TGCGCCAGCAGCTTGGAGGCTAGCGGGAGGGGAAATGAGCAGTTCTTC. Translating gives CASSLEASGRGNEQFF.

The J gene is TRBJ2-7, the V gene TRBV5-1, with 11 bases lining up with TRBD1. Trimming cost V 4 bases and J 2 bases; bases outside gene matches: 8. Germline CDR1 SGHRS, CDR2 YFSETQ. CDR3 length: 16 amino acids. CDR3 DNA sequence: TGCGCCAGCAGCCCCCGCCGGGACAGGGGGGCCTACGAGCAGTACTTC. It is translated as CASSPRRDRGAYEQYF.

The chain uses TRBV6-1 and TRBJ1-1; D gene uncertain. CDR3 length equals 12 residues. V shed 5 bases and J shed 8 bases, with 12 bases lying between them. In germline, CDR1 is MNHNS, CDR2 SASEGT. In DNA form, the CDR3 reads TGTGCCAGCAGTCTCGGGTGGGGAGAAGCTTTCTTT. This codes for CASSLGWGEAFF.

This chain connects TRBV27 to TRBJ1-6, with 10 bases that match TRBD1. The V gene's germline CDR1 is MNHEY and CDR2 SMNVEV (reference sequence). V gave up 6 bases and J gave up 1 base; unmatched junction bases: 3. This CDR3 is 16 amino acids long. This CDR3 reads CASSPGQGSYNSPLHF. The DNA for the CDR3 is TGTGCCAGCAGCCCGGGACAGGGGTCCTATAATTCACCCCTCCACTTT.

The J gene is TRBJ1-6, the V gene TRBV5-6, with 8 bases aligning to TRBD1. CDR1 is SGHDT and CDR2 is YYEEEE in the germline V gene. This CDR3 spans 14 amino acids. The V segment lost 4 bases and the J segment 6 bases; nucleotides outside the gene matches: 3. The CDR3 DNA is TGTGCCAGCAGCCCGACAGGGGTTAATTCACCCCTCCACTTT. Amino acid sequence: CASSPTGVNSPLHF.

Of note for this clone: Other DNA sequences within the sample encode an identical CDR3. This chain joins TRBV7-9 and TRBJ1-1; a possible D gene is TRBD1 (5 bases). The ends were cut back, 4 bases at V and 2 bases at J, with 11 bases in the middle. The CDR3 runs to 14 residues. The germline V gene has CDR1 SEHNR and CDR2 FQNEAQ (reference sequence). CDR3 sequence reads: CASSSQTVNTEAFF. Written as DNA, the CDR3 is TGTGCCAGCAGCTCCCAGACAGTAAACACTGAAGCTTTCTTT. Together with reference TRBV7-9 and TRBJ1-1, the CDR3 gives the full variable domain: DTGVSQNPRHKITKRGQNVTFRCDPISEHNRLYWYRQTLGQGPEFLTYFQNEAQLEKSRLLSDRFSAERPKGSFSTLEIQRTEQGDSAMYLCASSSQTVNTEAFFGQGTRLTVV.

The chain uses TRBV7-9 and TRBJ2-1; TRBD2 matches at 8 bases. Germline trimming cut 7 bases from V and 7 bases from J; bases unmatched to any gene: 6. Germline values: CDR1 SEHNR, CDR2 FQNEAQ (reference sequence). This CDR3 region has 13 residues. The CDR3 nucleotides are TGTGCCAGCATCCGGGGGGGCGGTAATGAGCAGTTCTTC. Protein sequence: CASIRGGGNEQFF.